The TCR beta chain described here comes from a study of blood T cell repertoires in COVID-19. Overall study: Sources were T cells, B-cell-depleted T cells, or PBMCs; the material itself was cDNA or gDNA.

Cohorts were based on clinical histories the participants reported. Methods used by the authors: The assay estimated nucleated cells by amplifying reference gene primers. The method was immunoSEQ multiplex PCR; TCRdb's version includes in-frame clones alone and lacks a portion of them. V and J calls and clone size are given by that table; D and trimming were obtained from the DNA. The sample lists 250,000 to 350,000 clones, about nine tenths occurring once. The CDR3 totals 17 residues. V dropped 6 bases and J dropped 6; count of bases not matched to a gene: 13. Germline V gives CDR1 SGHAT, CDR2 FQNNGV.

The material sequenced was PBMCs or T cells enriched from blood (not recorded which). This receptor was obtained from a woman younger than 30 who had recovered from COVID-19. V usage is TRBV11-2 and J usage is TRBJ1-3, with 11 bases that match TRBD1. As DNA, the CDR3 is TGTGCCAGCAGACCTGGCAAGGGACAGGGGGGATTAAACACCATATATTTT. Encoded protein: CASRPGKGQGGLNTIYF.